A single T cell receptor (beta chain) is shown here with its context. Its antigen remains unknown. At one boundary the junction diverges from the germline segment, which might be a read error. This specimen comes from a study of post-analysis software for immune sequencing data. Overall study results and limits: Patients used about 5 TRBV segments, including TRBV5-6, TRBV5-1 and TRBV20-1, more often than controls. Normalized Chao1 diversity was significantly reduced in patients versus controls.

CDR3 length equals 15 residues. cDNA libraries of TCR beta carried unique molecular identifiers. TCRdb processed the PCR reads anew with MiXCR; each CDR3 protein has one entry. The sample has over 300,000 distinct CDR3 sequences, roughly 35% seen once. This TCR derives from a girl under 18 with multiple sclerosis. The sample was blood. The chain joins TRBV12-3 or TRBV12-4 to TRBJ2-3; TRBD2 agrees at 12 bases. CDR3 loop: CASSLAGGTADTQYF. The CDR3 nucleotides read TGTGCCAGCAGTCTAGCGGGGGGGACGGCAGATACGCAGTATTTT.